A single sample gave rise to the 27 T cell receptor beta chains below, sequenced in a study of blood T cell repertoires in COVID-19 (dated by TCRdb to 2020 to 2022). Library preparation employed the immunoSEQ multiplex PCR assay. TCRdb holds this immuneACCESS table with in-frame rearrangements only. Some clones are missing; in checked studies, unresolved V genes explain under half, and the rest has no known cause. Counted in this sample were tens of thousands of clones; almost 85% of them appeared once. In total, the top ten clones hold more than 5.5% of the sample. Sequencing used peripheral blood. The receptor set was obtained from a man aged 50 to 60 with active or convalescent COVID-19.

This chain joins TRBV10-2 and TRBJ1-3, with D unresolved. Germline CDR1 is WSHSY and CDR2 is SAAADI. The CDR3 contains 15 residues. Trimming cost V 10 bases and J 0 bases, with 16 bases left between them. CDR3 DNA sequence: TGCGCCATCCAGTGGGGAGCCTACTCTGGAAACACCATATATTTT. It specifies CAIQWGAYSGNTIYF.

The chain recombines TRBV6-5 with TRBJ2-7; 10 nucleotides match TRBD1. With V trimmed by 6 bases and J by 1 base, 6 bases remained unmatched. The CDR3 is 15 amino acids. From germline, CDR1 is MNHEY and CDR2 SVGAGI. CDR3 protein: CASSSGTGVSYEQYV. The CDR3 nucleotides are TGTGCCAGCAGCTCCGGGACAGGGGTGTCCTACGAGCAGTACGTC.

The chain recombines TRBV24-1 with TRBJ2-7; D unresolved. Per the germline V gene, CDR1 is KGHDR and CDR2 is SFDVKD. Trimming removed 4 bases at V and 8 bases at J, with 11 bases between. This CDR3 comprises 12 residues. Here the CDR3 reads CATSEAGEKQYF. DNA for the CDR3: TGTGCCACCAGTGAAGCCGGTGAGAAGCAGTACTTC.

This clone was recorded a few times. CDR3 in amino acids: CSVEMLAGGNFEQYF. CDR3 sequence (DNA): TGCAGCGTTGAGATGCTAGCGGGGGGGAACTTCGAGCAGTACTTC. The chain employs TRBV29-1 and TRBJ2-7; TRBD2 matches at 12 bases. V shed 3 bases and J 6 bases; nucleotides not matched to a gene: 9. Germline V lookup: CDR1 SQVTM, CDR2 ANQGSEA. This CDR3 has 15 residues.

The chain links TRBV7-7 to TRBJ2-5, with TRBD1 as a possible D gene (6 bases). The length of the CDR3 is 16 residues. Trimming took off 1 base at V and 5 bases at J, with 17 bases between the two ends. Germline CDR1 reads SSHAT; CDR2 reads FNYEAQ (reference sequence). The CDR3 spells CASSLGGQPLGETQYF. DNA for the CDR3: TGTGCCAGCAGCTTAGGAGGACAGCCCCTCGGGGAGACCCAGTACTTC.

The rearrangement links TRBV7-8 to TRBJ2-5, with TRBD2 matching over 12 bases. CDR1 and CDR2 (germline): SGHVS, FQNEAQ. J lost 4 bases, V lost 3 bases, and 6 bases had no gene match. The CDR3 totals 16 residues. In DNA, the CDR3 is TGTGCCAGCAGCTTTGGGGCTAGCGGGGGGGGAGAGACCCAGTACTTC. It encodes CASSFGASGGGETQYF.

The chain is built from TRBV21-1 and TRBJ2-7; TRBD1, as called in the table, went unchecked against the DNA. TRBV21-1 corresponds to a pseudogene. This CDR3 is 17 amino acids long. The CDR3 reads CASSKGQAPKRSYEQYV. CDR3 in DNA: TGTGCCAGCAGCAAAGGTCAGGCCCCCAAACGCAGCTACGAGCAGTACGTC.

The table lists this clone with many counts. V is TRBV3-1 (or the pseudogene TRBV3-2) and J is TRBJ2-7; possible D gene TRBD1, 6 bases. The CDR3 is 13 amino acids. The germline CDR1 and CDR2 sequences are LGHDT and YNNKEL (reference sequence). V lost 0 bases to trimming and J lost 4 bases, with 7 bases between them. The DNA of the CDR3 is TGTGCCAGCAGCCAAGAAGGGGGATACGAGCAGTACGTC. Translated, it gives CASSQEGGYEQYV.

This clone was detected once. The genes are TRBV5-4 and TRBJ1-2; TRBD1 matches 7 bases. This CDR3 is built from 14 residues. Germline lookup yields CDR1 SGHNT and CDR2 YYREEE (reference sequence). V trimming: 2 bases; J trimming: 8 bases; junction bases outside the gene matches: 9. The CDR3 region is CASSFGGQPRGYTF. The CDR3 nucleotides read TGTGCCAGCAGCTTTGGGGGACAGCCGAGGGGCTACACCTTC.

This chain connects TRBV3-1 (or the pseudogene TRBV3-2) to TRBJ2-5; D is ambiguous. CDR1 and CDR2 from the germline V gene are LGHDT and YNNKEL (reference sequence). Between the trimmed V and J ends, which lost 1 base and 7 bases, there was a span of 10 bases. The CDR3 consists of 13 residues. CDR3 DNA: TGTGCCAGCAGCCAAGGATCCCCGAGGACCCAGTACTTC. Amino acid sequence: CASSQGSPRTQYF.

V gene TRBV6-2 or TRBV6-3 combines with J gene TRBJ2-3, with 8 bases identical to TRBD1. Unmatched junction bases numbered 7, after V lost 6 bases and J lost 2 bases. The CDR3 runs 15 residues. Germline CDR1 and CDR2: MNHEY and SVGEGT. CDR3 loop: CASSSGQGFTDTQYF. Here the CDR3 DNA reads TGTGCCAGCAGCTCTGGACAGGGATTCACAGATACGCAGTATTTT.

The chain has TRBV2 and TRBJ2-2; 10 bases map to TRBD1. J lost 6 bases, V lost 4 bases, and 5 bases had no gene match. Looked up from germline, CDR1 is SNHLY and CDR2 is FYNNEI. This CDR3 is 15 amino acids long. This CDR3 is CASSVRDRGAGELFF. The DNA of the CDR3 is TGTGCCAGCAGTGTTCGGGACAGGGGCGCCGGGGAGCTGTTTTTT.

The CDR3 region has the DNA TGTGCCAGCAGACTACAGGGGGGGCATGGCTACACCTTC. This translates into CASRLQGGHGYTF. The gene calls are TRBV28 and TRBJ1-2; 8 bases fit TRBD1. The CDR3 has 13 residues. Germline values: CDR1 MDHEN, CDR2 SYDVKM. V was clipped by 6 bases and J by 6 bases; unmatched bases: 6.

The chain employs TRBV6-1 and TRBJ2-3, with a possible D match to TRBD1 (5 bases). The CDR3 extends over 15 amino acids. Deletions cut 1 base from V and 3 bases from J, with 11 bases between. Germline V CDR1 and CDR2: MNHNS, SASEGT. The CDR3: CASSEGAGKTDTQYF. The CDR3 bases are TGTGCCAGCAGTGAAGGGGCAGGGAAGACAGATACGCAGTATTTT.

V gene TRBV2 combines with J gene TRBJ1-5; 7 nucleotides align to TRBD1. There are 13 residues in the CDR3. In germline, CDR1 is SNHLY, CDR2 FYNNEI. Trimming at V came to 8 bases and at J to 5 bases, leaving 6 bases not matched to a gene. The CDR3: CASGDSQYQPQHF. CDR3 in DNA: TGTGCCAGCGGGGACAGTCAATATCAGCCCCAGCATTTT.

The chain combines TRBV2 with TRBJ2-2, with D possibly being TRBD1 (6 bases). Trimming took off 3 bases at V and 8 bases at J, with 10 bases between the two ends. The CDR3 has 13 residues. Germline V gene data show CDR1 as SNHLY and CDR2 as FYNNEI. CDR3 sequence reads: CASSEQQGGELFF. CDR3 nucleotides: TGTGCCAGCAGTGAGCAACAGGGAGGGGAGCTGTTTTTT.

The gene calls are TRBV29-1 and TRBJ1-2, with a possible D match to TRBD1 (6 bases). Germline V lookup: CDR1 SQVTM, CDR2 ANQGSEA. The CDR3 has 15 amino acids. V lost 3 bases to trimming and J lost 8 bases, with 22 bases between them. CDR3 sequence reads: CSVEETGWGRGGYTF. CDR3 DNA: TGCAGCGTTGAGGAGACTGGTTGGGGGCGCGGAGGCTACACCTTC.

The J gene is TRBJ2-5, the V gene TRBV6-5; no definite D call. Trimming removed 7 bases from V and 1 base from J, with 10 bases in between. The CDR3 runs 13 residues. CDR1 and CDR2 from the germline V gene are MNHEY and SVGAGI. The CDR3, as DNA: TGTGCCAGCACCCCGCCAGGCCAAGAGACCCAGTACTTC. Translation gives CASTPPGQETQYF.

Details on this clone: This specimen includes other DNA sequences encoding the same CDR3. The chain joins TRBV18 to TRBJ1-2, with a possible D match to TRBD1 (6 bases). Trimming removed 3 bases from V and 5 bases from J, with 10 bases in between. The CDR3 length is 13 residues. Germline-derived CDR1 and CDR2 are KGHSH and LQKENI. CDR3 bases: TGTGCCAGCTCACCGGACAGAGATTATGGCTACACCTTC. Translating it yields CASSPDRDYGYTF. Full variable domain (missing parts from reference TRBV18 and TRBJ1-2): NAGVMQNPRHLVRRRGQEARLRCSPMKGHSHVYWYRQLPEEGLKFMVYLQKENIIDESGMPKERFSAEFPKEGPSILRIQQVVRGDSAAYFCASSPDRDYGYTFGSGTRLTVV.

This clone was seen a single time. The chain recombines TRBV21-1 with TRBJ2-7; the DNA was not used to check the table's D call, TRBD1. TRBV21-1 is designated a pseudogene. The CDR3 spans 14 residues. CDR3 sequence: CASRTGTGDNEQYF. In nucleotides, the CDR3 is TGTGCCAGCAGGACCGGGACAGGGGACAACGAGCAGTACTTC.

This chain links TRBV25-1 with TRBJ1-4, with TRBD1 matching 9 bases. Germline V gives CDR1 MGHDK, CDR2 SYGVNS. V shed 9 bases and J 3 bases; nucleotides not matched to a gene: 2. The CDR3 is 13 residues long. CDR3 sequence (DNA): TGTGCCAGTAGACAGGGGGCTAATGAAAAACTGTTTTTT. Amino acids: CASRQGANEKLFF.

The table lists this clone with a few counts. The chain joins TRBV4-3 to TRBJ2-5; 9 bases map to TRBD2. The V and J ends lost 0 bases and 7 bases, in that order; junction bases with no gene match: 12. The germline V gene encodes CDR1 LGHNA and CDR2 YSLEER. The CDR3 is 17 amino acids. CDR3 DNA: TGCGCCAGCAGCCAAGATCAGCAGCGGGGGGCACCAGGGACCCAGTACTTC. It specifies CASSQDQQRGAPGTQYF.

V and J are TRBV29-1 and TRBJ1-2; TRBD1 is a possible D gene (6 bases). Trimming stripped 0 bases from V and 8 bases from J, with 16 bases between. CDR3 size: 14 residues. CDR1 SQVTM and CDR2 ANQGSEA come from the germline V gene. The CDR3 sequence is CSVEDTGLPGGYTF. In nucleotides, the CDR3 is TGCAGCGTTGAAGATACAGGGCTCCCGGGGGGCTACACCTTC.

The chain couples TRBV9 to TRBJ1-6; TRBD1 might be the D (5 bases). CDR3 size: 15 residues. CDR1 and CDR2 from the germline V gene are SGDLS and YYNGEE. V lost 0 bases to trimming and J lost 10 bases, with 14 bases between them. DNA for the CDR3: TGTGCCAGCAGCGTAGACACCGGGGGGAGCTCACCCCTCCACTTT. Translating gives CASSVDTGGSSPLHF. The full variable domain, completed using reference TRBV9 and TRBJ1-6, is DSGVTQTPKHLITATGQRVTLRCSPRSGDLSVYWYQQSLDQGLQFLIQYYNGEERAKGNILERFSAQQFPDLHSELNLSSLELGDSALYFCASSVDTGGSSPLHFGNGTRLTVT.

The J gene is TRBJ1-5, the V gene TRBV6-4; the D gene is possibly TRBD1 (5 bases). CDR3 length equals 13 residues. Germline CDR1 MRHNA, CDR2 SNTAGT. V gave up 3 bases and J gave up 5 bases, with 8 bases separating them. CDR3 residues: CASSEQEHQPQHF. DNA for the CDR3: TGTGCCAGCAGTGAACAGGAACATCAGCCCCAGCATTTT.

The V gene is TRBV10-1, the J gene TRBJ1-1; D is ambiguous. Trimming cost V 6 bases and J 4 bases, with 6 bases left between them. The CDR3 loop spans 11 amino acids. Germline V gene sequence: CDR1 WNHNN, CDR2 SYGVQD (reference sequence). CDR3 in DNA: TGCGCCAGCAGCTCCGGCACTGAAGCTTTCTTT. Its protein product is CASSSGTEAFF.

The chain employs TRBV10-3 and TRBJ2-5; weak D call: TRBD2 (5 bases). This CDR3 spans 14 amino acids. Per germline, CDR1 ENHRY and CDR2 SYGVKD. V lost 4 bases, J lost 1 base, and 10 bases lay in between. The CDR3, as DNA: TGTGCCATCAGTGCCGCACTAGGCCAAGAGACCCAGTACTTC. Protein sequence: CAISAALGQETQYF.